There are many counts of the clone carrying this T cell receptor beta chain. Antigen unknown. The read finishes 3 residues shy of the CDR3 end, and the germline J gene is used to complete it. The data stem from a study of T cell clonality in common variable immunodeficiency. Method: immunoSEQ multiplex PCR; TCRdb's copy keeps in-frame clones and lacks some. The data show about 34,000 clones, with none appearing a single time. The CDR3 covers 16 residues. Germline CDR1 reads MDHEN; CDR2 reads SYDVKM. After removal of 6 bases from V and 4 bases from J, the junction contained 11 bases not matched to a gene. Regarding the study as a whole: TCRbeta clonality was increased in CVID versus healthy controls. In common variable immunodeficiency, TCR beta chains reportedly carried fewer deletions and N-nucleotide insertions. Compared with controls, CVID subjects had fewer shared TCRbeta clones. Repertoire-complication correlations in CVID were limited by patient heterogeneity.

This rearrangement joins TRBV28 to TRBJ2-2; 7 positions match TRBD1. This receptor was identified in a person between 18 and 75 years old in good health. The specimen was peripheral blood mononuclear cells. CDR3 region: CASRGARGRATGELFF. CDR3 DNA, as far as it was read: TGTGCCAGCAGAGGGGCAAGGGGGCGTGCCACCGGGGAG. Supplemented by reference TRBV28 and TRBJ2-2, the full variable domain reads DVKVTQSSRYLVKRTGEKVFLECVQDMDHENMFWYRQDPGLGLRLIYFSYDVKMKEKGDIPEGYSVSREKKERFSLILESASTNQTSMYLCASRGARGRATGELFFGEGSRLTVL.